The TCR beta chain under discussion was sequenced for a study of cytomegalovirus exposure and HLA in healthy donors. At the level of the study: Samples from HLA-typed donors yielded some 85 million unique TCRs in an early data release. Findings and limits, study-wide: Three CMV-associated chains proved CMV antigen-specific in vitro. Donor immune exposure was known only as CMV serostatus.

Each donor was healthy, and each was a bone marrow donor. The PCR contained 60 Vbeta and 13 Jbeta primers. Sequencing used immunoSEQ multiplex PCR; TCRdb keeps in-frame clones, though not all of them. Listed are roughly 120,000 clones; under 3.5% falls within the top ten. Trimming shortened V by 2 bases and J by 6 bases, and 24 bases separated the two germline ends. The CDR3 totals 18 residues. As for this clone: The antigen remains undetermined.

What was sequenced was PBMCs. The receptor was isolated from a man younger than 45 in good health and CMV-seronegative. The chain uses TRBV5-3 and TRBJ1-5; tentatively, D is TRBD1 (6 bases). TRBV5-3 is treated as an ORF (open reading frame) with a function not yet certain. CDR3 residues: CARSFPPDSPVAGQPQHF. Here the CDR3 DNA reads TGTGCCAGAAGCTTTCCCCCGGACAGCCCCGTTGCGGGTCAGCCCCAGCATTTT.